This TCR beta chain was captured by sequencing in a study of tumor and adjacent non-tumor tissue in lung cancer. From germline, CDR1 is MNHNS and CDR2 SASEGT. V shed 6 bases, J shed 12 bases, and the junction held 11 bases outside the gene matches. The CDR3 length is 13 residues. Three rounds of nested PCR, following a modified ARM-PCR protocol, produced the TCRbeta library. TCRdb used MiXCR to reprocess the multiplex PCR reads, holding one entry per CDR3 protein. The data hold 100,000 or so distinct CDR3 sequences, with less than 75% observed a single time. This clonotype was recorded many times. No cell sorting was done before RNA was extracted from the tissue. Distant lung tissue was collected more than 3 cm away from the tumor edge.

This TCR came from a man between 25 and 39 years old with non-small cell lung cancer. The chain couples TRBV6-1 to TRBJ1-1; the match to TRBD1 covers 9 bases. The sample consisted of distant non-tumor lung tissue. This CDR3 reads CASSNSGQGTSFF. In nucleotides, the CDR3 is TGTGCCAGCAGCAACTCGGGACAGGGTACGTCTTTCTTT.